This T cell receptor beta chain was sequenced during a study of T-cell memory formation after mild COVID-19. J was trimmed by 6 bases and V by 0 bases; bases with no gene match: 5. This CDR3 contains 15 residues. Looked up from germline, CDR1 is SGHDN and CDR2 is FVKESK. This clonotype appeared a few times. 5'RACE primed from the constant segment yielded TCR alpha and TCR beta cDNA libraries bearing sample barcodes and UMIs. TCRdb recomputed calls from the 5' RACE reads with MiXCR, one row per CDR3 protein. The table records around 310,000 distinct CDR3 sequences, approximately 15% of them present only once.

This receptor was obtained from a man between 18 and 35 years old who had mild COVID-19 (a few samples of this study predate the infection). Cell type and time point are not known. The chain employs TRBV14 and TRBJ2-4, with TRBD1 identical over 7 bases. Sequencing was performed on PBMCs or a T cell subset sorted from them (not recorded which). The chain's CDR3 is CASSQEDRHPNIQYF. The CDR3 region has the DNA TGTGCCAGCAGCCAAGAGGACAGGCATCCAAACATTCAGTACTTC. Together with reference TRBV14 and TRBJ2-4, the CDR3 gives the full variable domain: EAGVTQFPSHSVIEKGQTVTLRCDPISGHDNLYWYRRVMGKEIKFLLHFVKESKQDESGMPNNRFLAERTGGTYSTLKVQPAELEDSGVYFCASSQEDRHPNIQYFGAGTRLSVL.